The clone carrying this T cell receptor beta chain was seen just once. No antigen is known for it. Source study methods: A papillary thyroid cancer distant-metastasis classifier was built from CDR3 differences across clinicopathological groups. TCRdb re-called clones via MiXCR from the PCR reads. The V and J calls were determined by TCRdb, not by the authors. The sample contains some 38,000 clones, around half of which appear only once. The data originate from a study of metastatic and nonmetastatic thyroid tumors. Study-wide context: Repertoire data that came from the blood and tumor or nodule tissue of malignant and benign thyroid patients were compared. Findings and caveats of the study: Compared with benign nodules, malignant thyroid tumors were reported to have significantly higher TCR beta diversity in both blood and tumor.

Each patient went into thyroid surgery without having received any treatment. Source material: tumor tissue. The source is a male donor with papillary thyroid cancer or a benign thyroid nodule (not recorded which). Some clones in this sample may be carry-over from other donors' samples.

As DNA, the CDR3 is TGTGCCAGCAGCTTAAAACTGAACTATGGCTACACCTTC. This gives the protein CASSLKLNYGYTF. The rearrangement links TRBV7-2 to TRBJ1-2, with unresolved D. This CDR3 is built from 13 residues. CDR1 SGHTA and CDR2 FQGNSA come from the germline V gene. Trimming removed 2 bases from V and 2 bases from J, with 6 bases in between. Variable domain in full (rest from reference TRBV7-2 and TRBJ1-2): GAGVSQSPSNKVTEKGKDVELRCDPISGHTALYWYRQSLGQGLEFLIYFQGNSAPDKSGLPSDRFSAERTGGSVSTLTIQRTQQEDSAVYLCASSLKLNYGYTFGSGTRLTVV.